This record covers a single T cell receptor (beta chain). This sample was taken from a study of cytomegalovirus exposure and HLA in healthy donors. At the level of the study: Falling in the Caucasian-associated ancestry cluster were less than 85% of 350 to 400 genotyped donors.

The PCR used 60 Vbeta and 13 Jbeta primers. Clones were sequenced by immunoSEQ multiplex PCR, and TCRdb holds only the in-frame ones, with some missing. The sample records around 150,000 clones, approximately 71% being singletons. Germline CDR1 and CDR2: MDHEN and SYDVKM. V shed 6 bases, J shed 3 bases, and the junction held 9 bases outside the gene matches. This CDR3 comprises 15 residues. Material for sequencing was PBMCs. This chain connects TRBV28 to TRBJ2-3, with 7 bases that match TRBD2. The sequence derives from a woman aged 18-29 years in good health and CMV-seropositive. CDR3 residues: CASRGGSVGTDTQYF. DNA for the CDR3: TGTGCCAGCAGGGGGGGGAGTGTTGGAACAGATACGCAGTATTTT. Full variable domain (rest looked up from reference TRBV28 and TRBJ2-3): DVKVTQSSRYLVKRTGEKVFLECVQDMDHENMFWYRQDPGLGLRLIYFSYDVKMKEKGDIPEGYSVSREKKERFSLILESASTNQTSMYLCASRGGSVGTDTQYFGPGTRLTVL.